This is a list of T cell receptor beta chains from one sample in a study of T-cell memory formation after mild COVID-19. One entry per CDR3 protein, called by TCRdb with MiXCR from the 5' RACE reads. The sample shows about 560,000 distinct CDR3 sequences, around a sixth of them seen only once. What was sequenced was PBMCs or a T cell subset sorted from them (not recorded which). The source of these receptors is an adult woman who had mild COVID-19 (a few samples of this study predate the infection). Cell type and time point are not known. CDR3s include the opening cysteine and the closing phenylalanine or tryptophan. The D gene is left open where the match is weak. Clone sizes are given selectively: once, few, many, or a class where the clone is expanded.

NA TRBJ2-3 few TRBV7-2 TGTGCCAGCAGCTTATTTCATACTGGCAGCTTAGATACGCAGTATTTT CASSLFHTGSLDTQYF
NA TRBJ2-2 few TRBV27 TGTGCCAGCAGTCCTCTCTCACCGCCATCCACCGGGGAGCTGTTTTTT CASSPLSPPSTGELFF
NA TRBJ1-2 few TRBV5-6 TGTGCCAGCAGCTTGGAGGTCGTTTCTAGGGGAGGCTACACCTTC CASSLEVVSRGGYTF
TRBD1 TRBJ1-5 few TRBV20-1 TGCAGTGCTAGATTCGCCAGGGGGAATCAGCCCCAGCATTTT CSARFARGNQPQHF
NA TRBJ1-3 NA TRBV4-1 TGCGCCAGCAGCCAAAACCACATCCCCCCGAAACGGACGGGAAACACCATATATTTT CASSQNHIPPKRTGNTIYF
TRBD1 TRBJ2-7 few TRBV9 TGTGCCAGCAGCGTAGAGGCAGGGGGTTACCACGAGCAGTACTTC CASSVEAGGYHEQYF
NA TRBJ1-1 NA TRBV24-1 TGTGCCACGGGGGGGAGGGAGGACACTGAAGCTTTCTTT CATGGREDTEAFF
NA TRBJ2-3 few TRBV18 TGTGCCAGCTCATCGACTGCTAGCACAGATACGCAGTATTTT CASSSTASTDTQYF
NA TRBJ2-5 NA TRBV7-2 TGTGCCAGCAGCTTAGTTTGGGGTGATAAAGAGACCCAGTACTTC CASSLVWGDKETQYF
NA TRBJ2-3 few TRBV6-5 TGTGCCGTCAAACCGGGACACCACACAGATACGCAGTATTTT CAVKPGHHTDTQYF
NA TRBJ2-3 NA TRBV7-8 TGTGCCAGCAGCTTAGACGGCCCTAGCACAGATACGCAGTATTTT CASSLDGPSTDTQYF
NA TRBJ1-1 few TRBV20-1 TGCAGTGCTAGAGGCGCAAGGGACGAAAACACTGAAGCTTTCTTT CSARGARDENTEAFF
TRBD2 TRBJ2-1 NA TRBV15 TGTGCCACCATTGGCGGGGGGCGGCCGAATGAGCAGTTCTTC CATIGGGRPNEQFF
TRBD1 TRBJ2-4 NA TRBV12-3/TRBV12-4 TGTGCCAGCAGTTTCTCCGCCGCGGCAGGGGGCGGAGAGGACATTCAGTACTTC CASSFSAAAGGGEDIQYF
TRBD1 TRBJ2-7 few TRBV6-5 TGTGCCAGCAGTCAGGGACAGGGTCGACTCGAGCAGTACTTC CASSQGQGRLEQYF
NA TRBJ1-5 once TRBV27 TGTGCCAGCAGTTTATACCGCGGCCAACAGCCCCAGCATTTT CASSLYRGQQPQHF
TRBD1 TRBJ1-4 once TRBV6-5 TGTGCCAGCAGTCCCCAGACAGGGGGTGGTGAAAAACTGTTTTTT CASSPQTGGGEKLFF
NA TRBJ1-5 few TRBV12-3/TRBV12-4 TGTGCCAGCAGTTCTCTGGACGGAGAAAATCAGCCCCAGCATTTT CASSSLDGENQPQHF
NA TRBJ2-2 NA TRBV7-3 TGTGCCAGCAGCCCCCGGGTTAACACCGGGGAGCTGTTTTTT CASSPRVNTGELFF
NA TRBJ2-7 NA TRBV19 TGTGCCAGTAGTAAGACCCCGGCCTTCATAACTACCGGGGCCTACGAGCAGTACTTC CASSKTPAFITTGAYEQYF
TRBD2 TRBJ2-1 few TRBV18 TGTGCCAGCTCACCTCCCGGGAGGGCCTACAATGAGCAGTTCTTC CASSPPGRAYNEQFF
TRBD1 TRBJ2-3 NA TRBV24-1 TGTGCCACCAGTGACTCGCGGCAGGGGGCTAACACAGATACGCAGTATTTT CATSDSRQGANTDTQYF
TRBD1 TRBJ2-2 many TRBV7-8 TGTGCCAGCAGCTTAGCAAGAACAGGGGCCGGGGAGCTGTTTTTT CASSLARTGAGELFF
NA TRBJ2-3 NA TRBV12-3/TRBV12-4 TGTGCCAGCAGTTTAGGAGACTACAACACAGATACGCAGTATTTT CASSLGDYNTDTQYF
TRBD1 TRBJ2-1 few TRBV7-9 TGTGCCAGCAGCTTACCGGGACAGTACTACAATGAGCAGTTCTTC CASSLPGQYYNEQFF
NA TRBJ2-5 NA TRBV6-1 TGTGCCCATCGACTCAACCAAGAGACCCAGTACTTC CAHRLNQETQYF
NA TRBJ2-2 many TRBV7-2 TGTGCCAGCAGCTTGCGCAGATACACCGGGGAGCTGTTTTTT CASSLRRYTGELFF
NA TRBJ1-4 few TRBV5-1 TGCGCCAGCAGCTTGGGGAGTTTGGGTAATGAAAAACTGTTTTTT CASSLGSLGNEKLFF
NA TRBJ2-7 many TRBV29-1 TGCAGCGTTACGATTCCGGAGACCCTTTCCTACGAGCAGTACTTC CSVTIPETLSYEQYF
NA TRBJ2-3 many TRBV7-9 TGTGCCAGCAGCTTAAGGCGTAGCGGAACAGATACGCAGTATTTT CASSLRRSGTDTQYF
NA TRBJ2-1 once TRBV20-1 TGCAGTGCTAGAGATCCGGCCCAGATCGTCGAGCAGTTCTTC CSARDPAQIVEQFF
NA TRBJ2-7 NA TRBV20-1 TGCAGTGCCCCACCGCCAACGGCCAGCTCCTACGAGCAGTACTTC CSAPPPTASSYEQYF
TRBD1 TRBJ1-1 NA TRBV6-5 TGTGCCAGCAGTCGGACAGGGGAGCCTGAAGCTTTCTTT CASSRTGEPEAFF
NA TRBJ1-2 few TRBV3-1 TGTGCCAGCAGCCAAGATTGGTGGTCAGGGGAAGGCTACACCTTC CASSQDWWSGEGYTF
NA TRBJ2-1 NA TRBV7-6 TGTGCCAGCAGCATAGCGAGCTCCTACAATGAGCAGTTCTTC CASSIASSYNEQFF
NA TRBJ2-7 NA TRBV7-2 TGTGCCAGCAGCGCCTACTTCTACGAGCAGTACTTC CASSAYFYEQYF
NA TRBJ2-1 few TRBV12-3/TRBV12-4 TGTGCCAGCAGTTATCTACACAATGAGCAGTTCTTC CASSYLHNEQFF
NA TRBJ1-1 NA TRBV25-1 TGTGCCAGCCTCCCGGGCGCCCGGGCTTTGGGCACTGAAGCTTTCTTT CASLPGARALGTEAFF
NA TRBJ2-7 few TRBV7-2 TGTGCCAGCAGCTTTCAGGGAGCAGGGGCGGCCTACGAGCAGTACTTC CASSFQGAGAAYEQYF
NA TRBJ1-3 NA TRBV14 TGTGCCAGCAGCCCCCGGACCTTTTCGGGAAACACCATATATTTT CASSPRTFSGNTIYF
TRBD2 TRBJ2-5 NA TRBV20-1 TGCAGTGCTGCGGGGGAAGGACTAGCGGGAGGAGAGACCCAGTACTTC CSAAGEGLAGGETQYF
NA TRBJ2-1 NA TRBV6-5 TGTGCCAGCAGAGGGACTCCCGGATTCGGTGAGCAGTTCTTC CASRGTPGFGEQFF
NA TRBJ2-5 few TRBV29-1 TGCAGCGTTGGGTTCCCCAGCACGGTCGAGACCCAGTACTTC CSVGFPSTVETQYF
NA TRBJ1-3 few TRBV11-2 TGTGCCAGCAGATTGACCTCTGGAAACACCATATATTTT CASRLTSGNTIYF
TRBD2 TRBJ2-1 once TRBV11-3 TGTGCCAGCAGCTTAGTCCCGGGACTAGCGGGGGCTAATGAGCAGTTCTTC CASSLVPGLAGANEQFF